The 28 T cell receptor beta chains in this list originate from one sample, sequenced in a study of blood T cell repertoires in COVID-19. Profiling relied on immunoSEQ multiplex PCR, and the TCRdb table lists in-frame clones only, not all of them. The sample consists of more than 250,000 clones, 70% to 90% of them appearing once. Sequencing was performed on peripheral blood. Receptor source: a man aged 45-65 years with active or convalescent COVID-19.

The rearrangement joins TRBV11-2 to TRBJ2-2, with no clear D. V was trimmed by 1 base and J by 8 bases, leaving 8 bases between them. CDR1 is SGHAT, CDR2 FQNNGV, per germline. The CDR3 length is 13 residues. The CDR3 nucleotides read TGTGCCAGCAGCTTAGGACGCGGAGGGGAGCTGTTTTTT. Amino acids: CASSLGRGGELFF.

The V call is TRBV6-5, the J call TRBJ1-4; D gene unclear. This CDR3 is built from 15 residues. Germline V gives CDR1 MNHEY, CDR2 SVGAGI. Trimming removed 3 bases from V and 0 bases from J, with 8 bases in between. CDR3 amino acids: CASSYQVTTNEKLFF. The CDR3 coding sequence is TGTGCCAGCAGTTATCAGGTTACAACTAATGAAAAACTGTTTTTT.

This rearrangement joins TRBV19 to TRBJ2-1, with TRBD2 matching 12 bases. There are 15 residues in the CDR3. Trimming at V came to 5 bases and at J to 2 bases, leaving 1 base not matched to a gene. Germline CDR1 reads LNHDA; CDR2 reads SQIVND (reference sequence). In DNA form, the CDR3 reads TGTGCCAGTAGTCGGACTAGCGGGACCTACAATGAGCAGTTCTTC. Translated, it gives CASSRTSGTYNEQFF.

This chain connects TRBV30 to TRBJ1-1; D perhaps matches TRBD1 (6 bases). Trimming removed 7 bases at V and 6 bases at J, with 21 bases between. The CDR3 length is 14 residues. Germline V lookup: CDR1 GTSNPN, CDR2 SVGIG (reference sequence). The CDR3 sequence: CAFVPGGLRPEAFF. The CDR3 nucleotides read TGTGCCTTCGTTCCGGGGGGCCTAAGGCCTGAAGCTTTCTTT.

This clone was counted once. The gene calls are TRBV6-5 and TRBJ1-4, with a weak D call TRBD1 (6 bases). Germline assignment: CDR1 MNHEY and CDR2 SVGAGI. This CDR3 comprises 14 residues. Trimming cost V 6 bases and J 6 bases, with 14 bases left between them. CDR3 protein: CASSTGFLDEKLFF. The CDR3 nucleotides read TGTGCCAGCAGCACAGGGTTTTTAGATGAAAAACTGTTTTTT.

This clone appeared a single time. The chain carries TRBV4-3 and TRBJ2-7; 13 positions agree with TRBD2. The V gene's germline CDR1 is LGHNA and CDR2 YSLEER. V lost 2 bases to trimming and J lost 5 bases; unmatched junction nucleotides: 9. CDR3 length: 17 amino acids. CDR3 DNA sequence: TGCGCCAGCAGCCAAAACCTCCCGGGACTAGCGGGAAACGAGCAGTACTTC. Translated: CASSQNLPGLAGNEQYF.

The V and J genes are TRBV9 and TRBJ1-6, with D perhaps matching TRBD1 (6 bases). Per germline, CDR1 SGDLS and CDR2 YYNGEE. V was clipped by 6 bases and J by 10 bases, with 17 bases between them. The length of the CDR3 is 14 residues. DNA for the CDR3: TGTGCCAGCATGAGTGGGGCCCAGGGGTCACCCCTCCACTTT. Translating gives CASMSGAQGSPLHF.

This rearrangement joins TRBV7-8 to TRBJ2-7, with 8 bases lining up with TRBD2. V was pared by 5 bases and J by 4 bases, with 1 base of the junction left unmatched. Germline lookup yields CDR1 SGHVS and CDR2 FQNEAQ. CDR3 size: 12 residues. This CDR3 reads CASSASGYEQYF. The CDR3 DNA reads as TGTGCCAGCAGCGCTAGCGGGTACGAGCAGTACTTC.

V gene TRBV15 combines with J gene TRBJ1-5; no clear D gene. CDR3 size: 15 residues. Deletions cut 1 base from V and 6 bases from J, with 13 bases between. CDR1 is LNHNV and CDR2 is YYDKDF in the germline V gene (reference sequence). CDR3 sequence: CATSRVFGVSQPQHF. The CDR3 nucleotides read TGTGCCACCAGCAGAGTTTTCGGGGTTTCTCAGCCCCAGCATTTT. Supplemented by reference TRBV15 and TRBJ1-5, the full variable domain reads DAMVIQNPRYQVTQFGKPVTLSCSQTLNHNVMYWYQQKSSQAPKLLFHYYDKDFNNEADTPDNFQSRRPNTSFCFLDIRSPGLGDTAMYLCATSRVFGVSQPQHFGDGTRLSIL.

This chain connects TRBV28 to TRBJ2-7; 8 positions match TRBD1. V gave up 1 base and J gave up 7 bases; unmatched junction bases: 9. The germline CDR1 and CDR2 sequences are MDHEN and SYDVKM. The length of the CDR3 is 15 residues. CDR3 DNA sequence: TGTGCCAGCAGTTTATCGGACAGGGTTCTTCAAGAGCAGTACTTC. Amino acids: CASSLSDRVLQEQYF.

J is TRBJ2-7 and V is TRBV4-3; no reliable D call. Trimming left V 3 bases short and J 6 bases short, with 12 bases between. CDR1 and CDR2 (germline): LGHNA, YSLEER. This CDR3 has 13 amino acids. This chain's CDR3 is CASSQFLYGEQYF. The DNA of the CDR3 is TGCGCCAGCAGCCAGTTCTTATACGGCGAGCAGTACTTC.

This clone occurred once. This sequence joins TRBV20-1 and TRBJ2-1; D is uncertain. The CDR3 runs to 10 residues. The germline CDR1 and CDR2 sequences are DFQATT and SNEGSKA (reference sequence). Trimming took 5 bases from V and 4 from J, leaving 3 bases between them. The CDR3 region is CSALYNEQFF. CDR3 nucleotide sequence: TGCAGTGCTCTATACAATGAGCAGTTCTTC.

The chain links TRBV11-2 to TRBJ2-1; TRBD2 aligns across 7 bases. CDR1 is SGHAT and CDR2 is FQNNGV in the germline V gene. This CDR3 is 15 amino acids long. J gave up 7 bases and V 2 bases, and 8 bases lay outside the gene matches. CDR3 sequence: CASSLWEGRGNEQFF. CDR3 DNA sequence: TGTGCCAGCAGCTTATGGGAGGGCCGAGGAAATGAGCAGTTCTTC.

J is TRBJ1-4 and V is TRBV28, with TRBD1 matching 7 bases. CDR3 length equals 15 residues. Germline V gene lookup returns CDR1 MDHEN and CDR2 SYDVKM. With 5 bases clipped from V and 0 bases from J, the junction kept 3 bases outside the gene matches. CDR3 in amino acids: CASSGDRATNEKLFF. The CDR3 DNA sequence: TGTGCCAGCAGTGGAGACAGGGCAACTAATGAAAAACTGTTTTTT.

The DNA for the CDR3 is TGTGCCAGCAGATCCCCTCAGGGGGCGGGAGGCTACACCTTC. Protein: CASRSPQGAGGYTF. J is TRBJ1-2 and V is TRBV28, with 8 bases identical to TRBD1. Per the germline V gene, CDR1 is MDHEN and CDR2 is SYDVKM. The CDR3 loop spans 14 amino acids. The J segment lost 8 bases and the V segment lost 6 bases, leaving 11 bases of the junction unmatched.

The rearrangement links TRBV5-4 to TRBJ1-5; D uncertain. The V gene's germline CDR1 is SGHNT and CDR2 YYREEE (reference sequence). V was trimmed by 3 bases and J by 7 bases, leaving 14 bases between them. The CDR3 contains 14 residues. CDR3 loop: CASSSGGFGQPQHF. Written as DNA, the CDR3 is TGTGCCAGCAGCTCCGGAGGTTTCGGACAGCCCCAGCATTTT. Looking up the rest from reference TRBV5-4 and TRBJ1-5 gives the full variable domain: ETGVTQSPTHLIKTRGQQVTLRCSSQSGHNTVSWYQQALGQGPQFIFQYYREEENGRGNFPPRFSGLQFPNYSSELNVNALELDDSALYLCASSSGGFGQPQHFGDGTRLSIL.

This clone was counted a single time. The same CDR3 can be traced to other DNA sequences in this sample. This rearrangement joins TRBV4-2 to TRBJ1-1; D not resolved. The CDR3 runs to 14 residues. Looked up from germline, CDR1 is LGHNA and CDR2 is YNFKEQ. V gave up 3 bases and J gave up 2 bases, with 10 bases separating them. Here the CDR3 DNA reads TGTGCCAGCAGCCAGGGAGACTCAAACACTGAAGCTTTCTTT. Translating gives CASSQGDSNTEAFF.

To note about this clone: A junction boundary mismatches the germline segment, possibly from a read error. CDR3 in amino acids: CSLTQGYSRGLLF. The CDR3 nucleotides are TGCAGCCTCACTCAGGGGTACAGTAGGGGGTTGCTCTTC. The chain couples TRBV29-1 to TRBJ2-1; perhaps TRBD1 as D (6 bases). Germline values: CDR1 SQVTM, CDR2 ANQGSEA. This CDR3 has 13 amino acids.

Of note for this clone: Other DNA sequences in this sample translate to the same CDR3. The J gene is TRBJ2-7, the V gene TRBV29-1; 10 bases map to TRBD1. The CDR3 covers 12 residues. CDR1 is SQVTM, CDR2 ANQGSEA, per germline. The V gene end was trimmed by 4 bases and the J gene end by 3 bases; junction bases not matched to a gene: 0. The CDR3, as DNA: TGCAGCGTTGGGACAGGGGGCTACGAGCAGTACTTC. It codes for CSVGTGGYEQYF.

The V gene is TRBV7-6, the J gene TRBJ2-5, with TRBD2 matching over 8 bases. J gave up 3 bases and V 5 bases, and 11 bases lay outside the gene matches. Germline CDR1 and CDR2: SGHVS and FNYEAQ. This CDR3 contains 16 residues. In nucleotides, the CDR3 is TGTGCCAGCAGCCCCCGCTACCGAGCGGGAGAAGAGACCCAGTACTTC. The encoded protein is CASSPRYRAGEETQYF.

The rearrangement links TRBV7-8 to TRBJ1-5; D remains ambiguous. The CDR3 spans 13 residues. V gave up 5 bases and J gave up 4 bases, with 9 bases separating them. Germline lookup yields CDR1 SGHVS and CDR2 FQNEAQ. In DNA form, the CDR3 reads TGTGCCAGCAGCCTCGGGGTTAATCAGCCCCAGCATTTT. Translation: CASSLGVNQPQHF. The whole variable domain, filled in from reference TRBV7-8 and TRBJ1-5, reads GAGVSQSPRYKVAKRGQDVALRCDPISGHVSLFWYQQALGQGPEFLTYFQNEAQLDKSGLPSDRFFAERPEGSVSTLKIQRTQQEDSAVYLCASSLGVNQPQHFGDGTRLSIL.

The chain employs TRBV6-5 and TRBJ2-1; 8 nucleotides line up with TRBD2. CDR3 length: 14 residues. Germline CDR1 MNHEY, CDR2 SVGAGI. The J segment lost 7 bases and the V segment lost 8 bases, leaving 10 bases of the junction unmatched. This CDR3 reads CASRGTRGRNEQFF. The CDR3 DNA reads TGTGCCAGCCGGGGGACTAGGGGACGAAATGAGCAGTTCTTC.

The chain links TRBV7-9 to TRBJ2-1, with TRBD2 as a possible D gene (5 bases). Trimming cost V 4 bases and J 5 bases, with 18 bases left between them. The germline V gene encodes CDR1 SEHNR and CDR2 FQNEAQ (reference sequence). CDR3 length: 16 residues. The CDR3 nucleotides read TGTGCCAGCAGCTCCCCGTTGGGAGCGGCGCACAATGAGCAGTTCTTC. Translation: CASSSPLGAAHNEQFF.

This rearrangement joins TRBV19 to TRBJ1-4; 9 nucleotides match TRBD1. The CDR3 totals 14 residues. Germline values: CDR1 LNHDA, CDR2 SQIVND (reference sequence). V shed 5 bases and J 7 bases; nucleotides not matched to a gene: 5. CDR3 DNA: TGTGCCAGTAGTGCAAACAGGGGGCGTGAAAAACTGTTTTTT. Its protein is CASSANRGREKLFF.

J is TRBJ2-5 and V is TRBV5-1, with D possibly matching TRBD2 (5 bases). Germline CDR1 is SGHRS and CDR2 is YFSETQ. Trimming shortened V by 2 bases and J by 2 bases, and 13 bases separated the two germline ends. The CDR3 has 15 residues. This CDR3 is CASSFTTSTQETQYF. The CDR3 nucleotides read TGCGCCAGCAGCTTCACCACTAGTACTCAAGAGACCCAGTACTTC. Full variable domain (outside the CDR3, taken from reference TRBV5-1 and TRBJ2-5): KAGVTQTPRYLIKTRGQQVTLSCSPISGHRSVSWYQQTPGQGLQFLFEYFSETQRNKGNFPGRFSGRQFSNSRSEMNVSTLELGDSALYLCASSFTTSTQETQYFGPGTRLLVL.

This rearrangement joins TRBV27 to TRBJ2-1, with TRBD2 matching 11 bases. The CDR3 totals 14 residues. The germline CDR1 and CDR2 sequences are MNHEY and SMNVEV (reference sequence). The V gene end was trimmed by 5 bases and the J gene end by 4 bases; junction bases not matched to a gene: 1. CDR3 residues: CASSLAGGYNEQFF. CDR3 bases: TGTGCCAGCAGTCTAGCGGGAGGATACAATGAGCAGTTCTTC.

This chain joins TRBV7-6 and TRBJ2-1; the D gene is possibly TRBD2 (7 bases). The CDR3 consists of 15 residues. The germline CDR1 and CDR2 sequences are SGHVS and FNYEAQ. V dropped 1 base and J dropped 5 bases, with 12 bases sitting between them. CDR3 residues: CASSLGRGTNNEQFF. For the CDR3, the DNA is TGTGCCAGCAGCTTAGGGAGGGGGACTAACAATGAGCAGTTCTTC.

This chain connects TRBV9 to TRBJ2-7; a possible D gene is TRBD2 (5 bases). The CDR3 consists of 14 residues. Trimming took off 3 bases at V and 3 bases at J, with 13 bases between the two ends. The germline V gene has CDR1 SGDLS and CDR2 YYNGEE. This chain's CDR3 is CASSATFGDYEQYF. Here the CDR3 DNA reads TGTGCCAGCAGCGCGACCTTCGGGGACTACGAGCAGTACTTC.